This T cell receptor (beta chain) was captured in a study of T cell responses to AZD1222 COVID-19 vaccine. Overall study findings and caveats: With dominance at 160-218 and 743-854, vaccine-associated CD4 TCRs spanned spike. Once two AZD1222 doses were given, Spike-specific TCR breadth and depth went up. Reports say nearly half of spike-specific TCRs go after unmutated variant regions.

The germline V gene encodes CDR1 LNHDA and CDR2 SQIVND (reference sequence). V was clipped by 6 bases and J by 1 base, with 15 bases between them. The CDR3 totals 15 residues. Some clones are missing from TCRdb's copy, which holds only in-frame ones; the method was immunoSEQ multiplex PCR. The sample has tens of thousands of clones; 80% to 95% are singletons. A note on this clone: Its antigen is unknown.

Sequenced here: peripheral blood, sampled on day 0 of MenACWY control vaccination. This chain links TRBV19 with TRBJ1-1, with TRBD1 as a possible D gene (6 bases). The clonotype originates from an adult in good health. The CDR3 reads CASSVNRVSNTEAFF. For the CDR3, the DNA is TGTGCCAGTAGCGTTAACAGGGTCTCGAACACTGAAGCTTTCTTT.